This T cell receptor beta chain was observed in a study of cytomegalovirus exposure and HLA in healthy donors. Researchers ran the PCR with 60 Vbeta and 13 Jbeta primers. TCRdb keeps only in-frame clones here, not all; method: immunoSEQ multiplex PCR. The table records about 160,000 clones, about 80% of them present only once. Germline CDR1 and CDR2: SGHDT and YYEEEE. The CDR3 spans 17 residues. Losses at the gene ends were 4 bases for V and 5 bases for J; bases not matched to a gene: 17. Sequencing input: PBMCs. The clonotype was recovered from a man aged 35 to 55 in good health and CMV-seronegative. This chain joins TRBV5-6 and TRBJ2-5; 7 nucleotides align to TRBD1. The DNA of the CDR3 is TGTGCCAGCAGCCCCCCTTTAGAGACAGGGAATCCTGAGACCCAGTACTTC. This sequence encodes CASSPPLETGNPETQYF.